The text below deals with one TCR beta chain. This entry is derived from a study of blood T cell repertoires in COVID-19. Across the whole study: COVID-19 samples, acute and convalescent, were from the United States, Italy and Spain.

Seattle's cohort entered during active infection and was followed longitudinally. Per the germline V gene, CDR1 is MNHNY and CDR2 is SVGAGI (reference sequence). J lost 4 bases, V lost 6 bases, and 9 bases had no gene match. This CDR3 has 15 residues. In the authors' methods: Reference gene primer amplification yielded estimated nucleated cell counts. Here immunoSEQ multiplex PCR was the method, and the copy in TCRdb shows in-frame clones only, minus some. The V and J calls and clone size are taken from that table; D and trimming were inferred from the DNA. Of tens of thousands of clones in the sample, roughly 93% were seen once.

The chain recombines TRBV6-6 with TRBJ1-5; 7 nucleotides align to TRBD1. The sequence was collected from a woman aged 70-85 years with COVID-19, enrolled during active disease. The sample comprised peripheral blood. CDR3 residues: CASRSEGARNQPQHF. In DNA, the CDR3 is TGTGCCAGCAGGAGCGAGGGGGCGAGGAATCAGCCCCAGCATTTT.